This T cell receptor (beta chain) is drawn from a study of shared clonotypes between healthy human individuals. Study outcomes and limitations: Tissues were not sampled, only blood, and their repertoires likely differ. Few donors restricted represented genetic and exposure-history diversity.

TCRdb keeps only in-frame clones here, not all; method: immunoSEQ multiplex PCR. There are approximately 2,000,000 clones in the sample; 92% occur only once, and approximately 0.4% lies in the top ten. As concerns this clone: The antigen is undetermined.

With 7 bases removed from V and 11 bases from J, the gap between germline ends came to 15 bases. The CDR3 length is 13 residues. Germline CDR1 and CDR2: LNHDA and SQIVND (reference sequence). The origin of this receptor is a young man in good health. Some clones in this sample may be carry-over from other donors' samples. This chain uses TRBV19 with TRBJ1-6; D gene uncertain. Sequencing input: naive CD4+ T cells from PBMCs. Subset described: CD45RA+ positively selected. The CDR3 sequence is CASTPQPRAPLHF. In nucleotides, the CDR3 is TGTGCCAGTACCCCTCAACCGCGGGCACCCCTCCACTTT.